The rows below give T cell receptor beta chains drawn from one sample of a study of blood T cell repertoires in COVID-19. Clones were read by immunoSEQ multiplex PCR, and TCRdb kept only the in-frame ones, dropping some. The sample records some 70,000 clones, 75% to 95% being singletons. Sequencing input: peripheral blood. These receptors all stem from a human donor with active COVID-19. The donor label of this sample is uncertain. The CDR3 runs from the conserved cysteine through the conserved F or W. The order of the fields is D gene, J gene, V gene, clone size, CDR3 protein, CDR3 DNA. D genes are given only for firm matches. Rows may omit the clone size; those that give it use once, few, many or a size class.

D: -; J: TRBJ2-5; V: TRBV5-6; size: -; CDR3: CASTRQETQYF; DNA: TGTGCCAGCACCAGACAAGAGACCCAGTACTTC
D: TRBD2; J: TRBJ2-1; V: TRBV9; size: -; CDR3: CASSVDGGRAYNEQFF; DNA: TGTGCCAGCAGCGTCGATGGCGGGAGGGCCTACAATGAGCAGTTCTTC
D: -; J: TRBJ1-1; V: TRBV4-1; size: -; CDR3: CASSLAGSLTEAFF; DNA: TGCGCCAGCAGCCTAGCGGGGAGTCTCACTGAAGCTTTCTTT
D: -; J: TRBJ1-3; V: TRBV4-1; size: once; CDR3: CASSQEKSPVGNTIYF; DNA: TGCGCCAGCAGCCAAGAGAAATCACCGGTCGGAAACACCATATATTTT
D: -; J: TRBJ2-5; V: TRBV9; size: -; CDR3: CASSAQGGTQYF; DNA: TGTGCCAGCAGCGCCCAGGGGGGGACCCAGTACTTC
D: TRBD2; J: TRBJ2-7; V: TRBV4-1; size: few; CDR3: CASSQVLAGAYEQYF; DNA: TGCGCCAGCAGCCAAGTACTAGCGGGAGCCTACGAGCAGTACTTC
D: TRBD2; J: TRBJ2-2; V: TRBV11-2; size: -; CDR3: CASSREGSGRTGELFF; DNA: TGTGCCAGCAGCCGTGAGGGTAGCGGGAGAACCGGGGAGCTGTTTTTT
D: -; J: TRBJ2-7; V: TRBV7-2; size: -; CDR3: CASSLDPGQDYEQYF; DNA: TGTGCCAGCAGCTTAGACCCGGGACAAGATTACGAGCAGTACTTC
D: -; J: TRBJ2-7; V: TRBV10-3; size: -; CDR3: CAIEGWAEQYF; DNA: TGTGCCATCGAGGGATGGGCCGAGCAGTACTTC
D: -; J: TRBJ1-2; V: TRBV3-1/TRBV3-2; size: -; CDR3: CASSQVATEAGYTF; DNA: TGTGCCAGCAGCCAAGTCGCCACGGAGGCAGGCTACACCTTC
D: -; J: TRBJ2-3; V: TRBV13; size: -; CDR3: CASSLYKDTSTDTQYF; DNA: TGTGCCAGCAGCTTATACAAGGACACTTCCACAGATACGCAGTATTTT
D: -; J: TRBJ2-5; V: TRBV25-1; size: few; CDR3: CASSLGGGELQETQYF; DNA: TGTGCCAGCAGCTTGGGAGGGGGGGAACTCCAAGAGACCCAGTACTTC
D: -; J: TRBJ2-7; V: TRBV14; size: -; CDR3: CASSQVSPKQYF; DNA: TGTGCCAGCAGCCAAGTGAGCCCCAAGCAGTACTTC
D: TRBD1; J: TRBJ1-2; V: TRBV6-2/TRBV6-3; size: -; CDR3: CASSYLGQGSYGYTF; DNA: TGTGCCAGCAGTTACCTGGGACAGGGATCCTATGGCTACACCTTC
D: TRBD1; J: TRBJ1-5; V: TRBV10-1; size: -; CDR3: CASSELTGLQPQHF; DNA: TGCGCCAGCAGTGAGTTGACAGGGCTGCAGCCCCAGCATTTT
D: -; J: TRBJ1-5; V: TRBV6-6; size: -; CDR3: CASSYMKGSNQPQHF; DNA: TGTGCCAGCAGTTACATGAAGGGGAGCAATCAGCCCCAGCATTTT
D: TRBD1; J: TRBJ1-5; V: TRBV18; size: -; CDR3: CASSTGGGYSNQPQHF; DNA: TGTGCCAGCTCAACAGGGGGCGGGTATAGCAATCAGCCCCAGCATTTT
D: TRBD1; J: TRBJ1-1; V: TRBV28; size: -; CDR3: CASSNNRGRSTEAFF; DNA: TGTGCCAGCAGCAATAACAGGGGAAGGAGCACTGAAGCTTTCTTT
D: -; J: TRBJ2-1; V: TRBV5-1; size: -; CDR3: CASSLDPGGTYNEQFF; DNA: TGCGCCAGCAGCTTGGACCCGGGGGGCACCTACAATGAGCAGTTCTTC
D: TRBD1; J: TRBJ2-7; V: TRBV2; size: few; CDR3: CASTGTEVGREQYF; DNA: TGTGCCAGCACTGGGACAGAGGTGGGCCGCGAGCAGTACTTC
D: TRBD1; J: TRBJ2-1; V: TRBV18; size: -; CDR3: CASSRGTGSSNEQFF; DNA: TGTGCCAGCTCACGGGGGACAGGGTCCTCCAATGAGCAGTTCTTC
D: TRBD1; J: TRBJ1-5; V: TRBV2; size: -; CDR3: CASSGDRDQPQHF; DNA: TGTGCCAGCAGCGGGGACAGGGATCAGCCCCAGCATTTT
D: -; J: TRBJ2-3; V: TRBV7-9; size: -; CDR3: CASSLRDTQYF; DNA: TGTGCCAGCAGCTTGAGAGATACGCAGTATTTT
D: TRBD1; J: TRBJ1-6; V: TRBV14; size: -; CDR3: CASSHGTANSPLHF; DNA: TGTGCCAGCAGCCACGGGACAGCAAATTCACCCCTCCACTTT
D: -; J: TRBJ2-1; V: TRBV7-9; size: -; CDR3: CASSFPSYNEQFF; DNA: TGTGCCAGCAGCTTCCCCAGCTACAATGAGCAGTTCTTC
D: TRBD1; J: TRBJ2-1; V: TRBV10-3; size: -; CDR3: CAITKTGGIFNEQFF; DNA: TGTGCCATCACCAAAACAGGGGGGATCTTCAATGAGCAGTTCTTC
D: TRBD2; J: TRBJ2-7; V: TRBV7-2; size: once; CDR3: CASSLASSGASYEQYF; DNA: TGTGCCAGCAGCTTAGCTTCTAGCGGGGCTTCCTACGAGCAGTACTTC
D: TRBD1; J: TRBJ1-1; V: TRBV10-3; size: -; CDR3: CAISGSGGTEAFF; DNA: TGTGCCATCAGTGGCTCAGGGGGCACTGAAGCTTTCTTT
D: -; J: TRBJ2-3; V: TRBV7-9; size: -; CDR3: CASSSQLGRGDTQYF; DNA: TGTGCCAGCAGCTCCCAACTAGGGCGGGGAGATACGCAGTATTTT
D: TRBD1; J: TRBJ1-1; V: TRBV11-2; size: -; CDR3: CASSPRQGSEAFF; DNA: TGTGCCAGCAGCCCCCGACAGGGCTCTGAAGCTTTCTTT
D: -; J: TRBJ1-5; V: TRBV2; size: -; CDR3: CASGRLGGDNQPQHF; DNA: TGTGCCAGCGGCCGTTTGGGAGGGGACAATCAGCCCCAGCATTTT
D: -; J: TRBJ2-1; V: TRBV25-1; size: -; CDR3: CASSASPTNEQFF; DNA: TGTGCCAGCAGCGCGTCTCCTACTAATGAGCAGTTCTTC
D: -; J: TRBJ2-7; V: TRBV6-2/TRBV6-3; size: -; CDR3: CASSYPSRGVRTYEQYF; DNA: TGTGCCAGCAGTTATCCGAGCAGGGGGGTAAGAACCTACGAGCAGTACTTC
D: TRBD2; J: TRBJ2-7; V: TRBV7-9; size: -; CDR3: CASSLRSSGFSYEQYF; DNA: TGTGCCAGCAGCTTACGGTCTAGCGGGTTCTCCTACGAGCAGTACTTC
D: -; J: TRBJ2-2; V: TRBV12-3/TRBV12-4; size: few; CDR3: CASSKGGELFF; DNA: TGTGCCAGCTCCAAGGGGGGGGAGCTGTTTTTT
D: TRBD2; J: TRBJ2-1; V: TRBV19; size: -; CDR3: CASSSGRATNEQFF; DNA: TGTGCCAGTAGTAGCGGGAGGGCCACCAATGAGCAGTTCTTC
D: -; J: TRBJ2-7; V: TRBV19; size: -; CDR3: CASSAPWGTAYEQYF; DNA: TGTGCCAGTAGTGCTCCGTGGGGGACTGCCTACGAGCAGTACTTC
D: TRBD1; J: TRBJ1-4; V: TRBV3-1/TRBV3-2; size: -; CDR3: CASSHQTGGSGEKLFF; DNA: TGTGCCAGCAGCCATCAAACAGGGGGCTCTGGTGAAAAACTGTTTTTT
D: TRBD1; J: TRBJ2-3; V: TRBV7-2; size: -; CDR3: CASSGGTGNTDTQYF; DNA: TGTGCCAGCAGCGGGGGGACAGGGAACACAGATACGCAGTATTTT
D: TRBD2; J: TRBJ2-1; V: TRBV19; size: -; CDR3: CASRHYRAGTSGSEQFF; DNA: TGTGCCAGTAGACATTATAGGGCCGGGACTAGCGGGAGTGAGCAGTTCTTC
D: TRBD1; J: TRBJ1-1; V: TRBV7-2; size: -; CDR3: CASSSYRGTEAFF; DNA: TGTGCCAGCAGCTCATACAGGGGGACTGAAGCTTTCTTT
D: -; J: TRBJ2-1; V: TRBV4-3; size: -; CDR3: CASSQGAQNSYNEQFF; DNA: TGCGCCAGCAGCCAAGGGGCGCAGAACTCCTACAATGAGCAGTTCTTC
D: -; J: TRBJ1-5; V: TRBV20-1; size: -; CDR3: CSASGRVIGNQPQHF; DNA: TGCAGTGCCAGTGGACGGGTTATTGGCAATCAGCCCCAGCATTTT
D: -; J: TRBJ1-6; V: TRBV18; size: -; CDR3: CASSPPGGRSPLHF; DNA: TGTGCCAGCTCACCACCGGGGGGAAGATCACCCCTCCACTTT
D: TRBD2; J: TRBJ2-2; V: TRBV11-3; size: -; CDR3: CASTWGGSTGELFF; DNA: TGTGCCAGCACCTGGGGGGGGAGCACCGGGGAGCTGTTTTTT
D: TRBD2; J: TRBJ2-1; V: TRBV9; size: -; CDR3: CASSVGGLAVHEQFF; DNA: TGTGCCAGCAGCGTGGGGGGACTAGCGGTGCATGAGCAGTTCTTC
D: -; J: TRBJ2-2; V: TRBV9; size: -; CDR3: CASSTTQTTGELFF; DNA: TGTGCCAGCAGCACCACCCAGACAACCGGGGAGCTGTTTTTT
D: -; J: TRBJ1-4; V: TRBV7-9; size: once; CDR3: CASSLGQLGDEKLFF; DNA: TGTGCCAGCAGCCTCGGACAGCTCGGAGATGAAAAACTGTTTTTT
D: -; J: TRBJ1-1; V: TRBV25-1; size: -; CDR3: CASAQGGSNTEAFF; DNA: TGTGCCAGCGCTCAAGGGGGTTCGAACACTGAAGCTTTCTTT
D: TRBD1; J: TRBJ2-7; V: TRBV29-1; size: -; CDR3: CSVIGQGEYEQYF; DNA: TGCAGCGTCATAGGACAGGGCGAATACGAGCAGTACTTC
D: -; J: TRBJ1-5; V: TRBV11-2; size: -; CDR3: CASSFDRNQPQHF; DNA: TGTGCCAGCAGCTTTGACAGAAATCAGCCCCAGCATTTT
D: -; J: TRBJ2-1; V: TRBV7-8; size: once; CDR3: CASSPLEGSSYNEQFF; DNA: TGTGCCAGCAGCCCCCTGGAGGGGAGTTCCTACAATGAGCAGTTCTTC
D: -; J: TRBJ2-4; V: TRBV3-1/TRBV3-2; size: -; CDR3: CASSQDAGRLDIQYF; DNA: TGTGCCAGCAGCCAAGACGCGGGTAGGTTGGACATTCAGTACTTC
D: -; J: TRBJ2-5; V: TRBV9; size: -; CDR3: CASSARQEIRYGTQYF; DNA: TGTGCCAGCAGCGCTAGACAGGAAATCCGGTACGGGACCCAGTACTTC
D: -; J: TRBJ1-2; V: TRBV6-1; size: -; CDR3: CASSEGGHGYTF; DNA: TGTGCCAGCAGTGAAGGGGGCCATGGCTACACCTTC